The present T cell receptor beta chain was sequenced within a study of beta chain features in type 1 diabetes (dated by TCRdb to the late 2010s). Regarding the complete study: No differences in mean age, gender distribution, total cell number or subset yield were found between patients and healthy donors. Across all samples, about 110 million sorted cells were examined, and cell number per subset correlated strongly with RNA yield. The study compared TCRB repertoires of sorted circulating CD4+ T cell subsets between recently diagnosed type 1 diabetes patients and matched healthy donors. Regulatory and stem cell-like memory subsets were isolated from only 8 patients and roughly 8 healthy donors, whereas naive and central memory subsets came from all 30 or so donors.

In regard to this clone: The clone's antigen remains unknown. Qualities for individual bases were not recorded, and no much larger clone is one base off.

Deletion took 2 bases off V and 1 base off J, with a span of 13 bases between the germline ends. The germline V gene sets CDR1 to MNHEY and CDR2 to SVGAGI. The CDR3 goes from the cysteine to the phenylalanine over 16 residues. Only the CDR3 part of the read is kept: 48 bases, read in frame from the first base. The entire isolated RNA was reverse transcribed using the High Capacity cDNA Reverse Transcription Kit, and thus expressed TCRB transcripts were sequenced. Deep immunoSEQ sequencing was applied to naive, central memory and regulatory T cell samples, giving an average of about 3.7 million total reads per sample. After sorted cells were lysed in RLT buffer, RNA was extracted with DNase-treated RNeasy Micro or Mini kits, with the choice depending on cell number. To prevent cross-contamination, every cell subset was processed on its own, while patient and healthy donor samples were processed together. TCRB sequences were amplified from cDNA with the immunoSEQ multiplex PCR, producing 87-bp fragments spanning the CDR3 region. Sequencing of the amplicons was performed on the Illumina HiSeq platform. The original pipeline was this. Synthetic template baselines were used to correct PCR bias computationally, reads within Hamming distance 2 were collapsed together, and singletons that could not be merged were discarded. By aligning reads against IMGT, V, D and J genes, CDR3 length, and insertions or deletions at six rearrangement sites were assigned. Within each subset, clonotype counts were normalized to the number of sorted cells before true diversity and Gini coefficients were calculated with the tcR R package. The overlap coefficient, calculated on TCRB nucleotide sequences, was used to measure repertoire sharing. This immuneACCESS table, as held by TCRdb, lists in-frame sequences with V and J called but not all clones. Of the missing ones, under half trace to an unresolved V gene in checked studies; the others have no known cause. That table supplies the V and J calls and clone size; D and trimming were determined from the DNA. The sample contains 250,000 to 350,000 clones, 11% to 15% of them found a single time. Jointly, the top ten make up more than 6.5% of the sample.

The study at large found these results: Naive, central memory and regulatory TCRB repertoires appeared to be more similar among patients than among healthy donors. HLA sub-analyses involved small numbers of individuals, so any influence of HLA type on TCRB rearrangement remained unresolved. Shorter templates might be favored by PCR, yet because patient and control samples were amplified and corrected together, any such skew would affect both groups equally. A moderate but significant shortening of TCRB CDR3 length was observed in type 1 diabetes patients in all four CD4+ subsets. At VDJ recombination sites, patients with type 1 diabetes made fewer insertions and deleted more nucleotides, a pattern implying thymic rearrangement abnormalities. Because cDNA rather than genomic DNA was sequenced, highly expressing activated cells could have been over-represented, although no difference in activation and CD3 levels was found between groups.

Each donor gave one peripheral blood draw, averaging roughly 120 mL, which was collected into heparinised tubes. Using a panel that included CD45RO, CCR7, CD25, CD127, CD95 and CD27, naive, central memory, regulatory and stem cell-like memory CD4+ T cells were sorted on a BD FACSAria II. Every sorted population had a purity above 95%. PBMCs were isolated immediately by Lymphoprep density gradient centrifugation and stained directly without culture. To minimize batch effects, samples were stained and sorted in pairs, one healthy donor with one patient per experiment. The sequence is built from TRBV6-5 and TRBJ2-3; the D region possibly corresponds to TRBD1 (6 bases align). The clonotype comes from a young man in good health. The sequencing input was central memory CD4+ T cells from blood. CDR3 loop: CASSYAGEFGTDTQYF. The nucleotide sequence is TGTGCCAGCAGTTACGCAGGGGAATTTGGCACAGATACGCAGTATTTT.